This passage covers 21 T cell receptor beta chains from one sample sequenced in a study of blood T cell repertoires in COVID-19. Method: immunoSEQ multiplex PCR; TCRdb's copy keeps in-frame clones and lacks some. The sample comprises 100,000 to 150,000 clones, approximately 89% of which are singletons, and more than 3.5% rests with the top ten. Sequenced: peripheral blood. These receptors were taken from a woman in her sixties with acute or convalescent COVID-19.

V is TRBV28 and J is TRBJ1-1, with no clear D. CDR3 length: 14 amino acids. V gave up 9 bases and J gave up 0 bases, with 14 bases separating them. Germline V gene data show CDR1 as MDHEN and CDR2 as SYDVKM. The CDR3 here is CASSLRRMNTEAFF. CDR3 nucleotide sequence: TGTGCCAGTTCGCTAAGGCGGATGAACACTGAAGCTTTCTTT.

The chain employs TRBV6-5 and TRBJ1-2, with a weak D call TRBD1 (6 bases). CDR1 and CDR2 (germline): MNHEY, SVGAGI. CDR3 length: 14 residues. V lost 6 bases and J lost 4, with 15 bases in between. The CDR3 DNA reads TGTGCCAGCAGCACAACAGGGCCTATCTATGGCTACACCTTC. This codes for CASSTTGPIYGYTF.

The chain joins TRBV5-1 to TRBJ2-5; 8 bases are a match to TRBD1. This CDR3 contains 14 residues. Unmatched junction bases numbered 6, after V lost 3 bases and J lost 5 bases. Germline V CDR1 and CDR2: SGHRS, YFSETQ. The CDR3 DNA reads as TGCGCCAGCAGCTCGGGACAGGCGATGGAGACCCAGTACTTC. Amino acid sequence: CASSSGQAMETQYF.

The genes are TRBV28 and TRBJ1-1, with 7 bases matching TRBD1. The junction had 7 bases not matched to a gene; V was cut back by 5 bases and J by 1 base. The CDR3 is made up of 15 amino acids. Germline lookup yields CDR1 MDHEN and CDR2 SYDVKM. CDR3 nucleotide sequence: TGTGCCAGCAGTCTCGCACAGGGGCAGAACACTGAAGCTTTCTTT. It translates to CASSLAQGQNTEAFF.

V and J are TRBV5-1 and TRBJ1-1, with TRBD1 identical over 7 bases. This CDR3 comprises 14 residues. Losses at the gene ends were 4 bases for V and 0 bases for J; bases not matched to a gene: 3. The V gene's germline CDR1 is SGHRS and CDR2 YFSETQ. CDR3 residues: CASSRDSMNTEAFF. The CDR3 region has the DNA TGCGCCAGCAGCCGGGACAGCATGAACACTGAAGCTTTCTTT.

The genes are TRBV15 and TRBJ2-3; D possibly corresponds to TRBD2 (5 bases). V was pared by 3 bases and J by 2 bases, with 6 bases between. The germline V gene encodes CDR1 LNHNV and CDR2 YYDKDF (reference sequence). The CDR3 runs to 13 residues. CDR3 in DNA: TGTGCCACCAGCAGGGACTTCACAGATACGCAGTATTTT. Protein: CATSRDFTDTQYF.

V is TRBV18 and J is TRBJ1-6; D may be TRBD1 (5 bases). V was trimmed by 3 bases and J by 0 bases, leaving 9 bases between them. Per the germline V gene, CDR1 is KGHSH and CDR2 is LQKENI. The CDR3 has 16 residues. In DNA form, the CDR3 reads TGTGCCAGCTCACCCACGGGGGGCTCCTATAATTCACCCCTCCACTTT. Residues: CASSPTGGSYNSPLHF. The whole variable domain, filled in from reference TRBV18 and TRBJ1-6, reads NAGVMQNPRHLVRRRGQEARLRCSPMKGHSHVYWYRQLPEEGLKFMVYLQKENIIDESGMPKERFSAEFPKEGPSILRIQQVVRGDSAAYFCASSPTGGSYNSPLHFGNGTRLTVT.

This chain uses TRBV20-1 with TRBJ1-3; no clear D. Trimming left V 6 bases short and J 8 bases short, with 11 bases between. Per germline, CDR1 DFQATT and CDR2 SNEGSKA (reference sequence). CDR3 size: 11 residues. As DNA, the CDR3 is TGCAGTGCGAAGATCTCGGACACCATATATTTT. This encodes CSAKISDTIYF.

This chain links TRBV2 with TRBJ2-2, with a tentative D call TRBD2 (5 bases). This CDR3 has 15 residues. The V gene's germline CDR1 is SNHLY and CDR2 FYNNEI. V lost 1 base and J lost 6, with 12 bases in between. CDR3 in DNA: TGTGCCAGCAGTGAAGTCCGGTCGGAGGCCGGGGAGCTGTTTTTT. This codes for CASSEVRSEAGELFF. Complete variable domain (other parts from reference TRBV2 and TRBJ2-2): EPEVTQTPSHQVTQMGQEVILRCVPISNHLYFYWYRQILGQKVEFLVSFYNNEISEKSEIFDDQFSVERPDGSNFTLKIRSTKLEDSAMYFCASSEVRSEAGELFFGEGSRLTVL.

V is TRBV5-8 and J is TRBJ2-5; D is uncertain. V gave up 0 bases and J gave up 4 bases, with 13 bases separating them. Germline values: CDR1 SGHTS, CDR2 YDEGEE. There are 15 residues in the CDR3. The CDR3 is CASSLGPTTPETQYF. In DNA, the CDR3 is TGTGCCAGCAGCTTGGGGCCAACCACCCCAGAGACCCAGTACTTC.

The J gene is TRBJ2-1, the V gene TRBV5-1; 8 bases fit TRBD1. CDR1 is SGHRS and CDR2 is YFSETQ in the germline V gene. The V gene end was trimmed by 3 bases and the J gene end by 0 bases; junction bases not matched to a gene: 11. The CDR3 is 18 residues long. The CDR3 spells CASSSQGAARSSYNEQFF. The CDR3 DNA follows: TGCGCCAGCAGCTCTCAGGGGGCAGCCCGGAGCTCCTACAATGAGCAGTTCTTC. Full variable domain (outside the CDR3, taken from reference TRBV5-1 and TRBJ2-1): KAGVTQTPRYLIKTRGQQVTLSCSPISGHRSVSWYQQTPGQGLQFLFEYFSETQRNKGNFPGRFSGRQFSNSRSEMNVSTLELGDSALYLCASSSQGAARSSYNEQFFGPGTRLTVL.

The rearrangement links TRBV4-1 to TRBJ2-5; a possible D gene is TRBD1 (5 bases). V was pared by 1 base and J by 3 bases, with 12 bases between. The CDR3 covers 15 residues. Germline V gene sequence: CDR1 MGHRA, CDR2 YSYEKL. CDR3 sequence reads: CASSQAPTDKETQYF. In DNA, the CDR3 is TGCGCCAGCAGCCAAGCCCCGACAGATAAAGAGACCCAGTACTTC.

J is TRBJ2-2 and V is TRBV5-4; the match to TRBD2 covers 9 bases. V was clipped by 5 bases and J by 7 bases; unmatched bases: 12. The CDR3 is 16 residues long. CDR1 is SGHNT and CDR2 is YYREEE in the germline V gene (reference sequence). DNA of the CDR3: TGTGCCAGCAGGCAAATAGCGGGAGCCCCCGGCGGGGAGCTGTTTTTT. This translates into CASRQIAGAPGGELFF.

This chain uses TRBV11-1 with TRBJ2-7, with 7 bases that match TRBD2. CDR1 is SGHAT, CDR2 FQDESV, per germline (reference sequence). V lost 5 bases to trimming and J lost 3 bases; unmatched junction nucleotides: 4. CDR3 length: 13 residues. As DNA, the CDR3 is TGTGCCAGCAGCCTGGGAGGGTTCTACGAGCAGTACGTC. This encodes CASSLGGFYEQYV.

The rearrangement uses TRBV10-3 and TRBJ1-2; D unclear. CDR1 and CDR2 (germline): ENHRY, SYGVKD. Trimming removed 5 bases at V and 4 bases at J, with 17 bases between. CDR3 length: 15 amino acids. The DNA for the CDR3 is TGTGCCATCAGTTCAGTGGCAGAGGGTATCTATGGCTACACCTTC. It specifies CAISSVAEGIYGYTF.

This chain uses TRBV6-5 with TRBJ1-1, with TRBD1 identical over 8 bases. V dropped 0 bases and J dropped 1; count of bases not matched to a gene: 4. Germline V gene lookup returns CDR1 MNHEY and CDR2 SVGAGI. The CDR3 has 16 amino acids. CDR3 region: CASSYSIGTGNTEAFF. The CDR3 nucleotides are TGTGCCAGCAGTTACTCGATTGGGACAGGGAACACTGAAGCTTTCTTT.

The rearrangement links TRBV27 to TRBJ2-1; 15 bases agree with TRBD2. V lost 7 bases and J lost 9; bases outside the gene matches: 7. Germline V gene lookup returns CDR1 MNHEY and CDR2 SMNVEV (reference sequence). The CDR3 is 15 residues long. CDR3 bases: TGTGCCAGCAAGGGACTAGCGGGAGGTGGGGGTGAGCAGTTCTTC. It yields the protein CASKGLAGGGGEQFF.

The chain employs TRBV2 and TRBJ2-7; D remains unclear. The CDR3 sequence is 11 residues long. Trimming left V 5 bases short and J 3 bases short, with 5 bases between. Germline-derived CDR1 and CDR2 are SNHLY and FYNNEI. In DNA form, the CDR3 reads TGTGCCAGCAGTTACAGCTACGAGCAGTACGTC. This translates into CASSYSYEQYV.

This chain's CDR3 is CASSLPPRVAGGAYEQYF. CDR3 in DNA: TGTGCCAGCAGCTTACCCCCCCGGGTAGCGGGAGGGGCTTACGAGCAGTACTTC. V gene TRBV7-9 combines with J gene TRBJ2-7; TRBD2 aligns across 11 bases. The CDR3 runs 18 residues. Germline CDR1 and CDR2: SEHNR and FQNEAQ (reference sequence). J gave up 4 bases and V 2 bases, and 13 bases lay outside the gene matches.

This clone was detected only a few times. The CDR3 reads CASSQGDSPYEQYV. For the CDR3, the DNA is TGCGCCAGCAGTCAAGGGGACAGCCCCTACGAGCAGTACGTC. The V gene is TRBV23-1, the J gene TRBJ2-7, with 7 nucleotides matching TRBD1. TRBV23-1 is an ORF, with its function uncertain. The CDR3 contains 14 residues. Losses at the gene ends were 2 bases for V and 2 bases for J; bases not matched to a gene: 3.

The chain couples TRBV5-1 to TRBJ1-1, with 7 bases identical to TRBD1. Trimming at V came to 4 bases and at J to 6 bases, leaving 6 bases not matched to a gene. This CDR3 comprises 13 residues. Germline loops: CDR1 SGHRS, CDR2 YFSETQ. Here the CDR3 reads CASSPGTVAEAFF. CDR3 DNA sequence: TGCGCCAGCAGCCCCGGGACAGTGGCTGAAGCTTTCTTT.